This T cell receptor beta chain originates from a study of cytomegalovirus exposure and HLA in healthy donors. Study-level points and caveats: A classifier reportedly called cytomegalovirus status with high sensitivity and specificity.

It was the 120-subject validation cohort, separate from the approximately 670-subject first cohort, to which the donors belonged. Points on this clone: Antigen: not known.

Libraries were prepared by immunoSEQ multiplex PCR; TCRdb keeps only in-frame clonotypes and omits some of them. The sample has some 86,000 clones; roughly 93% are singletons. Sequencing input: PBMCs. This TCR was recovered from a woman in her twenties or thirties in good health and CMV-seronegative.

CDR3 bases: TGTGCCAGCAGCGCCTCCGGGACGGAGGGCGGGGAGCTGTTTTTT. Encoded protein: CASSASGTEGGELFF. The gene calls are TRBV9 and TRBJ2-2; possibly TRBD2 for D (6 bases). CDR3 length: 15 amino acids. Germline V gene lookup returns CDR1 SGDLS and CDR2 YYNGEE. The V end lost 3 bases, the J end lost 7 bases, and 16 bases lay between the germline ends.